The present T cell receptor (beta chain) was sequenced within a study of blood T cells in healthy people across ages. Study-level information: Per two T cells, about one barcoded beta molecule was captured through template switching.

Germline lookup yields CDR1 SGHRS and CDR2 YFSETQ. The CDR3 sequence is 16 residues long. V was cut by 0 bases and J by 0 bases, with 12 bases left in between. About this clonotype itself: Its antigen is currently unknown.

Whole-study findings and limits: Whereas aged donors had fewer naive CD4+ cells, long-lived donors had more of them and higher diversity. Considered underestimates were the diversity estimates obtained from one million T cells.

The second PCR ran 7 to 11 cycles with a sample-barcoded 5' primer and J-beta primers. TCRdb reanalysed the 5' RACE reads using MiXCR and keeps one entry per CDR3 protein. The sample lists 1.5 million to 2 million distinct CDR3 sequences; about 49% were seen once. The origin of this receptor is a woman in her 40s in good health. Material for sequencing was blood. The chain has TRBV5-1 and TRBJ1-1; D is unresolved. CDR3 protein: CASSLVFGQLNTEAFF. The CDR3, as DNA: TGCGCCAGCAGCTTGGTATTTGGGCAGTTGAACACTGAAGCTTTCTTT.